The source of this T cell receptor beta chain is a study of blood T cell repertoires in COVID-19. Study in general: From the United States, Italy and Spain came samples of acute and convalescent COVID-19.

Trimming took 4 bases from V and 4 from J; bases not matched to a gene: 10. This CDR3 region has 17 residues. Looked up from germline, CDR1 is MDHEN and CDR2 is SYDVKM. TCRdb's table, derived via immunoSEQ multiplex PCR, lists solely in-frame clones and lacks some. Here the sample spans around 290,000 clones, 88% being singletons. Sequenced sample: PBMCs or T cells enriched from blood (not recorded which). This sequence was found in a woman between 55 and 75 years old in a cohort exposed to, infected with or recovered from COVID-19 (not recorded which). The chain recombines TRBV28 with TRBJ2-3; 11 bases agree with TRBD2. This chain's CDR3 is CASSSRTTGLAADTQYF. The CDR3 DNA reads TGTGCCAGCAGTTCTCGGACAACGGGACTAGCGGCAGATACGCAGTATTTT.